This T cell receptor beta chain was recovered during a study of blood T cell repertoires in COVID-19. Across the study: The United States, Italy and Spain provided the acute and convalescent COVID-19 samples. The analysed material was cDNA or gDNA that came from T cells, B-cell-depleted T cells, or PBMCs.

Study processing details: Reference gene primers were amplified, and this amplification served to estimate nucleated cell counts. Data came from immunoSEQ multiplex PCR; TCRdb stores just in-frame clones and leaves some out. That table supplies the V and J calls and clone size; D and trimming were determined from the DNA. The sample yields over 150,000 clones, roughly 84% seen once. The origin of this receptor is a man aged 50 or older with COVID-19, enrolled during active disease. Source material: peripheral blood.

The CDR3 DNA reads TGTGCCAGCAGCCACCACGGGACTAGCGGGAACAATGAGCAGTTCTTC. It is translated as CASSHHGTSGNNEQFF. The V and J genes are TRBV3-1 (or the pseudogene TRBV3-2) and TRBJ2-1; 13 bases agree with TRBD2. Germline trimming cut 3 bases from V and 5 bases from J; bases unmatched to any gene: 4. Germline V gene lookup returns CDR1 LGHDT and CDR2 YNNKEL (reference sequence). CDR3 length: 16 amino acids.